These 28 T cell receptor beta chains share one sample of origin, sequenced in a study of metastatic and nonmetastatic thyroid tumors. TCRdb re-analyzed the PCR reads through MiXCR. Of over 20,000 clones listed, 28% were seen once; the top ten hold 14%. Thyroid surgery took place with no prior treatment in any patient. Sequenced: tumor tissue. The receptors here all came from a male donor with papillary thyroid cancer or a benign thyroid nodule (not recorded which). Some clones in this sample may be carry-over from other donors' samples.

In DNA, the CDR3 is TGTGCCAGCAGTGACTCCGCGCGAGGAGAGCAGTTCTTC. Residues: CASSDSARGEQFF. V gene TRBV6-4 combines with J gene TRBJ2-1, with unresolved D. Trimming removed 0 bases at V and 10 bases at J, with 10 bases between. The CDR3 runs to 13 residues. The V gene's germline CDR1 is MRHNA and CDR2 SNTAGT.

DNA of the CDR3: TGTGCCAGCAGTTACTCAGGGGTTGGGTCTGGAAACACCATATATTTT. Amino acid sequence: CASSYSGVGSGNTIYF. The chain links TRBV6-6 to TRBJ1-3; possibly TRBD1 for D (5 bases). The germline V gene has CDR1 MNHNY and CDR2 SVGAGI (reference sequence). V lost 0 bases to trimming and J lost 1 base, with 10 bases between them. The CDR3 spans 16 residues.

J is TRBJ1-1 and V is TRBV20-1; D is possibly TRBD1 (6 bases). This CDR3 has 14 amino acids. The germline V gene has CDR1 DFQATT and CDR2 SNEGSKA (reference sequence). Deletions cut 6 bases from V and 1 base from J, with 15 bases between. In DNA form, the CDR3 reads TGCAGTGCCTTCAGGGGTAGTGCGAACACTGAAGCTTTCTTT. Translating it yields CSAFRGSANTEAFF.

V and J are TRBV7-8 and TRBJ2-5; TRBD1 aligns across 10 bases. V gave up 5 bases and J gave up 3 bases; unmatched junction bases: 0. The CDR3 extends over 13 amino acids. Germline V gene data show CDR1 as SGHVS and CDR2 as FQNEAQ. The CDR3 spells CASSGQGEETQYF. The CDR3 DNA is TGTGCCAGCAGCGGACAGGGGGAAGAGACCCAGTACTTC.

In nucleotides, the CDR3 is TGTGCCAGCAGCTTAGAGACAGGGTCCTACGAGCAGTACTTC. Translation: CASSLETGSYEQYF. The chain is built from TRBV11-3 and TRBJ2-7; the match to TRBD1 covers 7 bases. The CDR3 length is 14 residues. Trimming took 0 bases from V and 1 from J; bases not matched to a gene: 0. Germline V gene lookup returns CDR1 SGHNT and CDR2 YENEEA. Based on the CDR3 plus reference TRBV11-3 and TRBJ2-7, the full variable domain is EAGVVQSPRYKIIEKKQPVAFWCNPISGHNTLYWYLQNLGQGPELLIRYENEEAVDDSQLPKDRFSAERLKGVDSTLKIQPAELGDSAVYLCASSLETGSYEQYFGPGTRLTVT.

This clone was seen repeatedly, ten times or more. This chain connects TRBV28 to TRBJ2-5; perhaps TRBD2 as D (6 bases). The germline V gene encodes CDR1 MDHEN and CDR2 SYDVKM. Trimming took 6 bases from V and 6 from J, leaving 14 bases between them. The CDR3 sequence is 13 residues long. CDR3 sequence: CASSPGTPKTQYF. As DNA, the CDR3 is TGTGCCAGCAGCCCGGGGACTCCCAAGACCCAGTACTTC.

CDR3 residues: CSAGDWDEQFF. The CDR3 DNA follows: TGCAGTGCTGGGGACTGGGATGAGCAGTTCTTC. The chain combines TRBV20-1 with TRBJ2-1; possible D gene TRBD2, 6 bases. The V end lost 5 bases, the J end lost 8 bases, and 10 bases lay between the germline ends. This CDR3 region has 11 residues. Germline CDR1 reads DFQATT; CDR2 reads SNEGSKA (reference sequence).

This clone was counted a few times. The chain employs TRBV28 and TRBJ2-7; D remains ambiguous. V lost 2 bases to trimming and J lost 2 bases, with 10 bases between them. The germline V gene has CDR1 MDHEN and CDR2 SYDVKM. The CDR3 runs 14 residues. This chain's CDR3 is CASSLRGQPYEQYF. CDR3 bases: TGTGCCAGCAGTTTAAGAGGTCAGCCCTACGAGCAGTACTTC.

This chain joins TRBV20-1 and TRBJ2-1, with a tentative D call TRBD2 (7 bases). V was pared by 6 bases and J by 6 bases, with 12 bases between. Germline CDR1 DFQATT, CDR2 SNEGSKA (reference sequence). The CDR3 is 12 residues long. Written as DNA, the CDR3 is TGCAGTGCCCGCGCGGGGGCCAATGAGCAGTTCTTC. Translation: CSARAGANEQFF.

The V gene is TRBV11-1, the J gene TRBJ2-3; unclear D gene. The germline V gene encodes CDR1 SGHAT and CDR2 FQDESV (reference sequence). The CDR3 extends over 15 amino acids. V gave up 2 bases and J gave up 0 bases, with 9 bases separating them. This chain's CDR3 is CASSLIRASTDTQYF. The CDR3 nucleotides are TGTGCCAGCAGCTTAATCAGAGCTAGCACAGATACGCAGTATTTT. Based on the CDR3 plus reference TRBV11-1 and TRBJ2-3, the full variable domain is EAEVAQSPRYKITEKSQAVAFWCDPISGHATLYWYRQILGQGPELLVQFQDESVVDDSQLPKDRFSAERLKGVDSTLKIQPAELGDSAMYLCASSLIRASTDTQYFGPGTRLTVL.

There are a few counts of this clone. The chain is built from TRBV24-1 and TRBJ2-2, with TRBD2 identical over 16 bases. CDR3 size: 16 residues. Unmatched junction bases numbered 1, after V lost 5 bases and J lost 5 bases. Germline lookup yields CDR1 KGHDR and CDR2 SFDVKD. CDR3 in DNA: TGTGCCACCAGTGGGGGACTAGCGGGAGGGACCGGGGAGCTGTTTTTT. It specifies CATSGGLAGGTGELFF.

This clone was observed many times. V gene TRBV6-1 combines with J gene TRBJ2-3, with D perhaps being TRBD1 or TRBD2 (5 bases each). The CDR3 totals 14 residues. CDR1 and CDR2 from the germline V gene are MNHNS and SASEGT. Trimming stripped 5 bases from V and 7 bases from J, with 16 bases between. In nucleotides, the CDR3 is TGTGCCAGCAGTACCCTAGGGGAGTCTAATACGCAGTATTTT. This sequence encodes CASSTLGESNTQYF.

The V call is TRBV6-1, the J call TRBJ2-7; D call uncertain. This CDR3 is built from 12 residues. Germline V gives CDR1 MNHNS, CDR2 SASEGT. This CDR3 is CAAQRSSYEQYF. In nucleotides, the CDR3 is TGTGCTGCCCAGAGGAGCTCCTACGAGCAGTACTTC.

This chain connects TRBV14 to TRBJ2-7, with 9 nucleotides matching TRBD2. CDR1 and CDR2 from the germline V gene are SGHDN and FVKESK. V was clipped by 4 bases and J by 7 bases; unmatched bases: 8. The CDR3 sequence is 14 residues long. The CDR3: CASSPRTSVDEQYF. The CDR3 nucleotides read TGTGCCAGCAGCCCCAGGACTAGCGTAGATGAGCAGTACTTC.

This chain connects TRBV6-1 to TRBJ2-7, with TRBD1 identical over 9 bases. There are 14 residues in the CDR3. The germline CDR1 and CDR2 sequences are MNHNS and SASEGT. V gave up 2 bases and J gave up 8 bases; unmatched junction bases: 7. The DNA for the CDR3 is TGTGCCAGCAGTGAACTGACAGGGGGTAGTAAGCAGTACTTC. It encodes CASSELTGGSKQYF.

This clone is deemed medium-sized. The rearrangement links TRBV20-1 to TRBJ2-7; D not resolved. Trimming pared 0 bases from V and 1 base from J, leaving 10 bases between. The CDR3 extends over 14 amino acids. Germline CDR1 DFQATT, CDR2 SNEGSKA (reference sequence). CDR3: CSAREGSGSYEQYF. The CDR3 bases are TGCAGTGCTAGAGAGGGGTCCGGGTCCTACGAGCAGTACTTC.

This clone came up a few times. One end of the junction fails to match germline, which may point to a read error. The CDR3 DNA sequence: TGTTCCAGCACCATCAGGGAGGACTATGGCTACACCTTC. Protein: CSSTIREDYGYTF. This chain joins TRBV12-3 or TRBV12-4 and TRBJ1-2; possible D gene TRBD1, 5 bases. The CDR3 length is 13 residues.

This clone was observed many times. CDR3 nucleotides: TGTGCCAGCAGTCCGCAGGGGATCCCCTACAATGAGCAGTTCTTC. Translation: CASSPQGIPYNEQFF. The chain employs TRBV2 and TRBJ2-1, with a weak D call TRBD1 (6 bases). Germline V CDR1 and CDR2: SNHLY, FYNNEI. V shed 5 bases and J shed 2 bases, with 13 bases lying between them. The CDR3 totals 15 residues.

Concerning this clone: This sequence may be a read error, since a much larger clone differs from it by one base. The sample holds other DNA sequences that translate to the same CDR3. The V gene is TRBV6-2 or TRBV6-3, the J gene TRBJ2-5; D may be TRBD2 (6 bases). V was pared by 8 bases and J by 4 bases, with 14 bases between. The CDR3 covers 13 residues. Germline CDR1 MNHEY, CDR2 SVGEGT. CDR3 DNA sequence: TGTGCCAGCGGAGGGACCTCGGGAGAGACCCAGTACTTC. Its protein is CASGGTSGETQYF.

This clone was detected ten times or more. V usage is TRBV14 and J usage is TRBJ1-2; maybe TRBD1 (6 bases). V lost 3 bases, J lost 8 bases, and 13 bases lay in between. Germline loops: CDR1 SGHDN, CDR2 FVKESK. The CDR3 consists of 13 residues. The CDR3 reads CASSHGTMEGYTF. DNA for the CDR3: TGTGCCAGCAGCCATGGGACAATGGAAGGCTACACCTTC.

This clone was recorded a few times. V usage is TRBV5-1 and J usage is TRBJ2-2; 10 bases agree with TRBD2. V trimming: 3 bases; J trimming: 7 bases; junction bases outside the gene matches: 6. The CDR3 contains 15 residues. Germline CDR1 reads SGHRS; CDR2 reads YFSETQ. The CDR3: CASSSSGGISGELFF. DNA of the CDR3: TGCGCCAGCAGCTCTAGCGGGGGTATTAGCGGGGAGCTGTTTTTT.

This clone occurred a few times. The chain carries TRBV27 and TRBJ1-2, with TRBD1 matching 7 bases. The CDR3 totals 13 residues. Germline V gene sequence: CDR1 MNHEY, CDR2 SMNVEV (reference sequence). V shed 4 bases and J 8 bases; nucleotides not matched to a gene: 7. The CDR3, as DNA: TGTGCCAGCAGTTCGACAGGGAATGTGGGCTACACCTTC. It specifies CASSSTGNVGYTF.

The J gene is TRBJ2-7, the V gene TRBV12-5; 10 positions agree with TRBD2. The CDR3 is 16 amino acids. Germline lookup yields CDR1 LGHNT and CDR2 FRNRAP. J gave up 3 bases and V 3 bases, and 8 bases lay outside the gene matches. The CDR3 is CASGFAAGTSVYEQYF. CDR3 bases: TGTGCTAGTGGTTTTGCCGCCGGGACTAGCGTCTACGAGCAGTACTTC.

V usage is TRBV27 and J usage is TRBJ2-1, with D hard to call. This CDR3 comprises 13 residues. Trimming shortened V by 3 bases and J by 4 bases, and 7 bases separated the two germline ends. The germline gives CDR1 MNHEY, CDR2 SMNVEV (reference sequence). Here the CDR3 reads CASSLTNYNEQFF. For the CDR3, the DNA is TGTGCCAGCAGTTTGACCAATTACAATGAGCAGTTCTTC.

This clone is deemed large. The genes are TRBV20-1 and TRBJ1-1; perhaps TRBD1 as D (5 bases). This CDR3 comprises 9 residues. V was clipped by 6 bases and J by 11 bases, with 10 bases between them. Germline lookup yields CDR1 DFQATT and CDR2 SNEGSKA (reference sequence). The CDR3 region is CSAKGRAFF. CDR3 bases: TGCAGTGCCAAGGGGCGGGCTTTCTTT.

The chain employs TRBV11-2 and TRBJ1-2; perhaps TRBD1 as D (5 bases). Trimming left V 5 bases short and J 8 bases short, with 15 bases between. CDR3 length equals 13 residues. Germline V gene lookup returns CDR1 SGHAT and CDR2 FQNNGV. In DNA, the CDR3 is TGTGCCAGCAGCACTGGACCCAGGGAGGGCTACACCTTC. Its protein is CASSTGPREGYTF. Combining the CDR3 with reference TRBV11-2 and TRBJ1-2 gives the whole variable domain EAGVAQSPRYKIIEKRQSVAFWCNPISGHATLYWYQQILGQGPKLLIQFQNNGVVDDSQLPKDRFSAERLKGVDSTLKIQPAKLEDSAVYLCASSTGPREGYTFGSGTRLTVV.

A word on this clone: Since a much larger clone is just one base distant, this may be a read error. Other nucleotide sequences from this sample produce the same CDR3. This rearrangement joins TRBV20-1 to TRBJ1-1, with D possibly being TRBD1 (5 bases). CDR3 size: 14 residues. Per germline, CDR1 DFQATT and CDR2 SNEGSKA (reference sequence). The CDR3 nucleotides read TGCAGTGCTAGGACAGCTGCTATGAACACTGAGGCTTTCTTT. Amino acid sequence: CSARTAAMNTEAFF.

This clone was detected a few times. The gene calls are TRBV10-3 and TRBJ1-5; possibly TRBD1 for D (6 bases). This CDR3 is built from 15 residues. V lost 6 bases, J lost 0 bases, and 12 bases lay in between. The germline V gene has CDR1 ENHRY and CDR2 SYGVKD. CDR3 DNA: TGTGCCATCAGCGGAGGGGGTTATAGCAATCAGCCCCAGCATTTT. Protein product: CAISGGGYSNQPQHF.